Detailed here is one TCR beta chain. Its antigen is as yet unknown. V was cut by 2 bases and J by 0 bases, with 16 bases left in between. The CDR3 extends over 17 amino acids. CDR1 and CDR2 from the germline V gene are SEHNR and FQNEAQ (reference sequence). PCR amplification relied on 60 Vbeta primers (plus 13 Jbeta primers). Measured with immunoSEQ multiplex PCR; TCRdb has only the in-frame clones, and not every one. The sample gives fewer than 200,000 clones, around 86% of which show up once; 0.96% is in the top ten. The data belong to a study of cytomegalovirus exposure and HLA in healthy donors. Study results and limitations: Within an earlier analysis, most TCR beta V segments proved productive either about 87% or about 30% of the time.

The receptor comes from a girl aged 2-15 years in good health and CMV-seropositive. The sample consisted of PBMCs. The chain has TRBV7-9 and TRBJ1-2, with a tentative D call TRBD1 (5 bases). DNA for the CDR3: TGTGCCAGCAGCTTATGGTCTAACAGGAGAGCTAACTATGGCTACACCTTC. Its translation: CASSLWSNRRANYGYTF.